The 25 T cell receptor beta chains given below trace back to one sample, sequenced in a study of metastatic and nonmetastatic thyroid tumors. Ahead of thyroid surgery, no patient had received treatment of any kind. TCRdb re-called the PCR reads through MiXCR. The sample has 60,000 or so clones; roughly 29% are singletons. The specimen sequenced was blood. These receptors were collected from a female donor with papillary thyroid cancer or a benign thyroid nodule (not recorded which). Some clones in this sample may be carry-over from other donors' samples.

This chain connects TRBV18 to TRBJ1-1; tentative D call: TRBD1 (6 bases). Germline CDR1 is KGHSH and CDR2 is LQKENI. The CDR3 sequence is 15 residues long. The ends were cut back, 3 bases at V and 5 bases at J, with 16 bases in the middle. The DNA for the CDR3 is TGTGCCAGCTCACCCGCGACAGGAGGTAGGACTGAAGCTTTCTTT. Translated, it gives CASSPATGGRTEAFF. Filled out from reference TRBV18 and TRBJ1-1, the complete variable domain reads NAGVMQNPRHLVRRRGQEARLRCSPMKGHSHVYWYRQLPEEGLKFMVYLQKENIIDESGMPKERFSAEFPKEGPSILRIQQVVRGDSAAYFCASSPATGGRTEAFFGQGTRLTVV.

This chain links TRBV30 with TRBJ2-7, with D perhaps TRBD1 or TRBD2 (5 bases each). Germline values: CDR1 GTSNPN, CDR2 SVGIG (reference sequence). V lost 1 base and J lost 2, with 12 bases in between. The CDR3 consists of 14 residues. For the CDR3, the DNA is TGTGCCTGGAGTGCAGCAGGGACCGCCTACGAGCAGTACTTC. Amino acid sequence: CAWSAAGTAYEQYF.

This CDR3 reads CATSDFTDTQYF. The CDR3 DNA is TGTGCCACCAGTGATTTCACAGATACGCAGTATTTT. The chain has TRBV24-1 and TRBJ2-3, with D uncertain. CDR1 is KGHDR and CDR2 is SFDVKD in the germline V gene. The V gene lost 1 base and the J gene lost 2 bases, with 0 bases spanning the gap. CDR3 length: 12 amino acids.

This clone has a count of ten or more. The chain couples TRBV28 to TRBJ2-7; TRBD2 aligns across 11 bases. Germline CDR1 MDHEN, CDR2 SYDVKM. V lost 3 bases to trimming and J lost 2 bases; unmatched junction nucleotides: 3. The CDR3 length is 15 residues. The CDR3 DNA is TGTGCCAGCAGTTTGGGTAGCGGGGGGGCCTACGAGCAGTACTTC. This gives the protein CASSLGSGGAYEQYF. Variable domain in full (rest from reference TRBV28 and TRBJ2-7): DVKVTQSSRYLVKRTGEKVFLECVQDMDHENMFWYRQDPGLGLRLIYFSYDVKMKEKGDIPEGYSVSREKKERFSLILESASTNQTSMYLCASSLGSGGAYEQYFGPGTRLTVT.

This clone counts as medium-sized (0.01 to 0.1%). The genes are TRBV27 and TRBJ1-3; D is uncertain. V was trimmed by 7 bases and J by 4 bases, leaving 5 bases between them. CDR3 length equals 11 residues. Germline values: CDR1 MNHEY, CDR2 SMNVEV (reference sequence). DNA for the CDR3: TGTGCCAGCATACTGGGAAACACCATATATTTT. Its protein is CASILGNTIYF.

The chain couples TRBV4-3 to TRBJ2-6; D is undetermined. This CDR3 is 15 amino acids long. V was pared by 0 bases and J by 4 bases, with 7 bases between. Germline CDR1 reads LGHNA; CDR2 reads YSLEER. CDR3 region: CASSQEFSGANVLTF. DNA for the CDR3: TGCGCCAGCAGCCAAGAATTCTCCGGGGCCAACGTCCTGACTTTC.

Judged by abundance, this clone is medium-sized (0.01 to 0.1%). This sequence joins TRBV4-1 and TRBJ1-2, with D perhaps matching TRBD1 (5 bases). With 1 base removed from V and 6 bases from J, the gap between germline ends came to 12 bases. The CDR3 has 14 residues. Germline CDR1 and CDR2: MGHRA and YSYEKL. The CDR3 nucleotides read TGCGCCAGCAGCCAAGGAGGGGACGAGAATGGCTACACCTTC. It translates to CASSQGGDENGYTF.

The V call is TRBV5-1, the J call TRBJ2-7; D gene ambiguous. V lost 0 bases and J 4 bases, leaving 20 bases between the germline ends. From germline, CDR1 is SGHRS and CDR2 YFSETQ. This CDR3 has 17 residues. CDR3 amino acids: CASSLGPTAAGGYEQYF. The CDR3 coding sequence is TGCGCCAGCAGCTTGGGCCCTACAGCCGCCGGTGGGTACGAGCAGTACTTC.

This clone was counted a few times. The chain is built from TRBV6-2 or TRBV6-3 and TRBJ2-1; D not resolved. The germline V gene encodes CDR1 MNHEY and CDR2 SVGEGT. This CDR3 has 11 amino acids. Trimming stripped 6 bases from V and 7 bases from J, with 7 bases between. The CDR3 region has the DNA TGTGCCAGCAGGAGAGGAAATGAGCAGTTCTTC. Protein product: CASRRGNEQFF.

The J gene is TRBJ2-1, the V gene TRBV14; tentative D call: TRBD2 (5 bases). The CDR3 runs to 13 residues. The germline gives CDR1 SGHDN, CDR2 FVKESK. The ends were cut back, 4 bases at V and 5 bases at J, with 9 bases in the middle. CDR3 loop: CASSRGLNNEQFF. The CDR3 DNA follows: TGTGCCAGCAGCCGCGGGCTAAACAATGAGCAGTTCTTC. Together with reference TRBV14 and TRBJ2-1, the CDR3 gives the full variable domain: EAGVTQFPSHSVIEKGQTVTLRCDPISGHDNLYWYRRVMGKEIKFLLHFVKESKQDESGMPNNRFLAERTGGTYSTLKVQPAELEDSGVYFCASSRGLNNEQFFGPGTRLTVL.

V is TRBV2 and J is TRBJ2-1; D possibly corresponds to TRBD2 (5 bases). This CDR3 has 14 amino acids. CDR1 and CDR2 (germline): SNHLY, FYNNEI. V lost 1 base and J lost 6, with 10 bases in between. This chain's CDR3 is CASSEGARVNEQFF. The CDR3 DNA reads as TGTGCCAGCAGTGAAGGAGCGCGGGTCAATGAGCAGTTCTTC.

V gene TRBV5-1 combines with J gene TRBJ2-3; TRBD2 is a possible D gene (6 bases). The CDR3 covers 15 residues. V lost 3 bases and J 2 bases, leaving 13 bases between the germline ends. CDR1 is SGHRS, CDR2 YFSETQ, per germline. CDR3 region: CASSSSSDSTDTQYF. The CDR3 nucleotides are TGCGCCAGCAGCTCCTCTAGCGATTCCACAGATACGCAGTATTTT. Using reference TRBV5-1 and TRBJ2-3 for the parts outside the CDR3, the full variable domain is KAGVTQTPRYLIKTRGQQVTLSCSPISGHRSVSWYQQTPGQGLQFLFEYFSETQRNKGNFPGRFSGRQFSNSRSEMNVSTLELGDSALYLCASSSSSDSTDTQYFGPGTRLTVL.

The rearrangement links TRBV20-1 to TRBJ2-1; D not resolved. V was pared by 4 bases and J by 7 bases, with 5 bases between. Germline V gene sequence: CDR1 DFQATT, CDR2 SNEGSKA (reference sequence). The CDR3 runs to 10 residues. The CDR3, as DNA: TGCAGTGCTAACTTTAATGAGCAGTTCTTC. This gives the protein CSANFNEQFF.

The chain links TRBV4-2 to TRBJ2-2, with D possibly being TRBD1 (6 bases). In germline, CDR1 is LGHNA, CDR2 YNFKEQ. The CDR3 is made up of 13 amino acids. Trimming removed 3 bases at V and 9 bases at J, with 11 bases between. The CDR3 loop reads CASSQTGSRELFF. The CDR3 DNA is TGTGCCAGCAGCCAGACAGGTTCGAGGGAGCTGTTTTTT.

The sample holds a few counts of this clone. The V and J genes are TRBV6-6 and TRBJ2-1; 15 nucleotides line up with TRBD2. The CDR3 runs to 18 residues. V shed 0 bases and J 2 bases; nucleotides not matched to a gene: 2. Germline CDR1 reads MNHNY; CDR2 reads SVGAGI (reference sequence). CDR3 nucleotides: TGTGCCAGCAGTTACTCAGGACTAGCGGGGGGGGCCTACAATGAGCAGTTCTTC. It encodes CASSYSGLAGGAYNEQFF.

The CDR3 loop is CASSLSGVRTGELFF. CDR3 DNA: TGTGCCAGCAGTTTGAGCGGGGTGAGGACCGGGGAGCTGTTTTTT. J is TRBJ2-2 and V is TRBV12-3 or TRBV12-4, with 7 bases aligning to TRBD2. The CDR3 loop spans 15 amino acids. V lost 3 bases to trimming and J lost 5 bases; unmatched junction nucleotides: 6.

This chain connects TRBV4-2 to TRBJ1-4, with D possibly matching TRBD1 (5 bases). This CDR3 contains 15 residues. CDR1 and CDR2 (germline): LGHNA, YNFKEQ. Trimming pared 4 bases from V and 4 bases from J, leaving 13 bases between. The CDR3 nucleotides are TGTGCCAGCAGCCGAACGTCGGGGGTTAATGAAAAACTGTTTTTT. As protein: CASSRTSGVNEKLFF.

The CDR3 DNA sequence: TGTGCCAGCAGTTTAGCCGGCGAGCAGTACTTC. This gives the protein CASSLAGEQYF. This sequence joins TRBV12-3 or TRBV12-4 and TRBJ2-7, with unresolved D. V lost 0 bases to trimming and J lost 6 bases, with 3 bases between them. The CDR3 totals 11 residues.

The rearrangement links TRBV19 to TRBJ1-5; D gene uncertain. Per the germline V gene, CDR1 is LNHDA and CDR2 is SQIVND (reference sequence). V was trimmed by 5 bases and J by 4 bases, leaving 9 bases between them. The CDR3 totals 13 residues. Here the CDR3 reads CASSWGTNQPQHF. CDR3 in DNA: TGTGCCAGTAGTTGGGGAACTAATCAGCCCCAGCATTTT.

The V call is TRBV20-1, the J call TRBJ2-1; TRBD1 matches at 10 bases. This CDR3 contains 15 residues. J gave up 8 bases and V 2 bases, and 9 bases lay outside the gene matches. Germline CDR1 is DFQATT and CDR2 is SNEGSKA (reference sequence). The CDR3 loop reads CSARPTGTGVDEQFF. CDR3 sequence (DNA): TGCAGTGCTAGACCAACCGGGACAGGGGTCGATGAGCAGTTCTTC.

The genes are TRBV9 and TRBJ2-3; maybe TRBD2 (6 bases). V lost 6 bases and J lost 0, with 8 bases in between. Germline V lookup: CDR1 SGDLS, CDR2 YYNGEE. The CDR3 is 13 amino acids. In DNA form, the CDR3 reads TGTGCCAGCAACGGGGGTAGCACAGATACGCAGTATTTT. Its protein product is CASNGGSTDTQYF.

This clone was seen more than once but under ten times. This chain links TRBV10-2 with TRBJ2-2; tentatively, D is TRBD2 (6 bases). The germline V gene encodes CDR1 WSHSY and CDR2 SAAADI. The V and J ends lost 4 bases and 4 bases respectively, with 10 bases between them. This CDR3 spans 14 amino acids. CDR3 bases: TGCGCCAGCAGTGTGGAGGGGTTCACCGGGGAGCTGTTTTTT. Its protein product is CASSVEGFTGELFF.

This rearrangement joins TRBV11-2 to TRBJ1-6; D is unclear. V lost 8 bases and J lost 7, with 12 bases in between. The germline V gene encodes CDR1 SGHAT and CDR2 FQNNGV. The CDR3 contains 13 residues. The CDR3 loop reads CASGFSQNSPLHF. The CDR3 DNA sequence: TGTGCCAGCGGATTTTCCCAAAATTCACCCCTCCACTTT. Supplemented by reference TRBV11-2 and TRBJ1-6, the full variable domain reads EAGVAQSPRYKIIEKRQSVAFWCNPISGHATLYWYQQILGQGPKLLIQFQNNGVVDDSQLPKDRFSAERLKGVDSTLKIQPAKLEDSAVYLCASGFSQNSPLHFGNGTRLTVT.

This clone was detected a few times. The chain employs TRBV6-1 and TRBJ2-7; D might be TRBD1 or TRBD2, each matching 5 bases. The germline V gene has CDR1 MNHNS and CDR2 SASEGT. V was pared by 4 bases and J by 3 bases, with 13 bases between. CDR3 size: 14 residues. DNA for the CDR3: TGTGCCAGCAGTGTAAGGGACGGTGACTACGAGCAGTACTTC. Translating gives CASSVRDGDYEQYF.

This clone was observed many times. The rearrangement links TRBV2 to TRBJ2-5, with D possibly TRBD2 on 5 matching bases. With 2 bases removed from V and 9 bases from J, the gap between germline ends came to 13 bases. The germline CDR1 and CDR2 sequences are SNHLY and FYNNEI. CDR3 length equals 13 residues. The CDR3 region has the DNA TGTGCCAGCAGTGAACTAGCCGAAAGGGCCCAGTACTTC. It translates to CASSELAERAQYF.